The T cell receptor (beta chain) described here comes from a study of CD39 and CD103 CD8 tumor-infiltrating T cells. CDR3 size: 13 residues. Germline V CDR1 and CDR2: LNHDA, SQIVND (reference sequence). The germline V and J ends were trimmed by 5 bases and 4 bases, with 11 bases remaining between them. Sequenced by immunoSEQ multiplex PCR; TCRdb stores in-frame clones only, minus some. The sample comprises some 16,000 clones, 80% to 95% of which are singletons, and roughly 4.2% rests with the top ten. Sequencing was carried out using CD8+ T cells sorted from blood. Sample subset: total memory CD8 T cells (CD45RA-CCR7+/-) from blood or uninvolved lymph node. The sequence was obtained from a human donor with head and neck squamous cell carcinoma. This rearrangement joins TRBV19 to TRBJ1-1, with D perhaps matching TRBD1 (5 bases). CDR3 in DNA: TGTGCCAGTAGTCCCGGGCAGGGCACTGAAGCTTTCTTT. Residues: CASSPGQGTEAFF.